Each of the 14 T cell receptor beta chains below was sequenced from the same sample in a study of shared clonotypes between healthy human individuals. Using immunoSEQ multiplex PCR, the repertoire was profiled, and TCRdb retains in-frame clones only, with some absent. The table records over a million clones, roughly 96% of them present only once. Input material: naive CD4+ T cells sorted from blood. The subset denotes: CD45RA+ positively selected. The receptors stem from a young man in good health.

The chain recombines TRBV18 with TRBJ1-2; D is unresolved. The ends were cut back, 5 bases at V and 6 bases at J, with 10 bases in the middle. This CDR3 contains 12 residues. Germline V gene lookup returns CDR1 KGHSH and CDR2 LQKENI. CDR3 DNA sequence: TGTGCCAGCTCATGGGGAAGGGATGGCTACACCTTC. Its translation: CASSWGRDGYTF.

This chain joins TRBV18 and TRBJ2-7, with D unresolved. The CDR3 consists of 14 residues. CDR1 is KGHSH and CDR2 is LQKENI in the germline V gene. Trimming pared 0 bases from V and 3 bases from J, leaving 9 bases between. The CDR3 loop is CASSPPFNHYEQYF. CDR3 coding DNA: TGTGCCAGCTCACCACCGTTCAACCACTACGAGCAGTACTTC.

V is TRBV4-2 and J is TRBJ2-1; 12 bases are shared with TRBD2. The CDR3 sequence is 17 residues long. Germline V gives CDR1 LGHNA, CDR2 YNFKEQ. Trimming took 0 bases from V and 7 from J; bases not matched to a gene: 7. As DNA, the CDR3 is TGTGCCAGCAGCCAAGAAACGGGCACTAGCGGGAGGAATGAGCAGTTCTTC. This sequence encodes CASSQETGTSGRNEQFF.

The rearrangement links TRBV5-1 to TRBJ2-5; 7 nucleotides match TRBD1. CDR3 size: 14 residues. V lost 4 bases, J lost 2 bases, and 5 bases stayed unmatched. Germline lookup yields CDR1 SGHRS and CDR2 YFSETQ. CDR3 sequence reads: CASSVGTAQETQYF. CDR3 nucleotide sequence: TGCGCCAGCAGCGTAGGGACAGCACAAGAGACCCAGTACTTC.

The gene calls are TRBV4-1 and TRBJ1-2, with D perhaps matching TRBD1 (5 bases). This CDR3 region has 16 residues. CDR1 is MGHRA, CDR2 YSYEKL, per germline. V was cut by 0 bases and J by 2 bases, with 13 bases left in between. The CDR3 bases are TGCGCCAGCAGCCAAGAATCAGGGCGCACAAACTATGGCTACACCTTC. It specifies CASSQESGRTNYGYTF.

The V gene is TRBV28, the J gene TRBJ2-3, with 8 positions matching TRBD1. In germline, CDR1 is MDHEN, CDR2 SYDVKM. V lost 5 bases and J lost 2; bases outside the gene matches: 6. There are 15 residues in the CDR3. CDR3: CASSPRQGITDTQYF. The CDR3 bases are TGTGCCAGCAGTCCTCGACAGGGGATCACAGATACGCAGTATTTT. The variable domain in full, completed from reference TRBV28 and TRBJ2-3, reads DVKVTQSSRYLVKRTGEKVFLECVQDMDHENMFWYRQDPGLGLRLIYFSYDVKMKEKGDIPEGYSVSREKKERFSLILESASTNQTSMYLCASSPRQGITDTQYFGPGTRLTVL.

The chain joins TRBV7-8 to TRBJ2-7, with TRBD2 matching over 9 bases. CDR1 and CDR2 (germline): SGHVS, FQNEAQ. V shed 5 bases, J shed 5 bases, and the junction held 22 bases outside the gene matches. This CDR3 is 19 amino acids long. CDR3 protein: CASSQVRREGPPGRDEQYF. For the CDR3, the DNA is TGTGCCAGCAGCCAAGTCCGGCGGGAGGGCCCTCCGGGTCGTGACGAGCAGTACTTC. Full variable domain (outside the CDR3, taken from reference TRBV7-8 and TRBJ2-7): GAGVSQSPRYKVAKRGQDVALRCDPISGHVSLFWYQQALGQGPEFLTYFQNEAQLDKSGLPSDRFFAERPEGSVSTLKIQRTQQEDSAVYLCASSQVRREGPPGRDEQYFGPGTRLTVT.

The chain employs TRBV5-1 and TRBJ2-7; TRBD2 agrees at 8 bases. Looked up from germline, CDR1 is SGHRS and CDR2 is YFSETQ. With V trimmed by 6 bases and J by 0 bases, 5 bases remained unmatched. The CDR3 extends over 14 amino acids. The CDR3 DNA reads TGCGCCAGCAAGCGGGAGAGCCTCTCCTACGAGCAGTACTTC. This gives the protein CASKRESLSYEQYF.

The chain links TRBV18 to TRBJ1-1; a weak D match, TRBD1 (5 bases). The CDR3 sequence is 11 residues long. Germline CDR1 reads KGHSH; CDR2 reads LQKENI. The ends were cut back, 4 bases at V and 9 bases at J, with 9 bases in the middle. In nucleotides, the CDR3 is TGTGCCAGCTCACTCGGGGCGAAAGCTTTCTTT. This translates into CASSLGAKAFF.

V gene TRBV10-1 combines with J gene TRBJ2-3; TRBD2 matches at 7 bases. The CDR3 has 16 amino acids. Looked up from germline, CDR1 is WNHNN and CDR2 is SYGVQD (reference sequence). The V and J ends lost 2 bases and 0 bases, in that order; junction bases with no gene match: 5. DNA of the CDR3: TGCGCCAGCAGTGAGGCGATAGCGGGCAGCACAGATACGCAGTATTTT. Amino acids: CASSEAIAGSTDTQYF.

This clone has a single count. This chain uses TRBV7-6 with TRBJ1-4; D may be TRBD1 (6 bases). This CDR3 has 17 residues. The germline V gene has CDR1 SGHVS and CDR2 FNYEAQ. The V and J ends lost 1 base and 0 bases respectively, with 12 bases between them. The CDR3 is CASSLGRSGATNEKLFF. The DNA for the CDR3 is TGTGCCAGCAGCTTAGGCCGCTCAGGGGCAACTAATGAAAAACTGTTTTTT.

This chain connects TRBV5-1 to TRBJ2-5; D ambiguous. The J call is in doubt because the DNA end fits TRBJ2-7 better. CDR3 length: 16 residues. Germline-derived CDR1 and CDR2 are SGHRS and YFSETQ. Written as DNA, the CDR3 is TGCGCCAGCAGCGTACTCCCGAGCCAGAAGGCCTACGAGCAGTACTTC. Amino acids: CASSVLPSQKAYEQYF.

V gene TRBV6-1 combines with J gene TRBJ1-3; the match to TRBD1 covers 8 bases. Germline V gene data show CDR1 as MNHNS and CDR2 as SASEGT. The V gene end was trimmed by 6 bases and the J gene end by 4 bases; junction bases not matched to a gene: 5. The CDR3 consists of 14 residues. The DNA of the CDR3 is TGTGCCAGCAGCCGGGACAGGAGCGGAAACACCATATATTTT. Its translation: CASSRDRSGNTIYF.

This clone was detected once. V usage is TRBV21-1 and J usage is TRBJ2-7; the D call in the table, TRBD2, was not verified against the DNA. TRBV21-1 is described as a pseudogene. The CDR3 is made up of 17 amino acids. The CDR3 region is CASSTHMQEANSYEQYF. CDR3 sequence (DNA): TGTGCCAGCAGCACCCACATGCAGGAGGCGAACTCCTACGAGCAGTACTTC.